This T cell receptor beta chain was identified in a study of blood T cell repertoires in COVID-19. Study at large: Samples of COVID-19 (acute and convalescent) were obtained from the United States, Italy and Spain. PBMCs, B-cell-depleted T cells, or T cells provided the cDNA or gDNA that made up the material.

Original handling: Amplification with reference gene primers provided the estimates of nucleated cell counts. Generated by immunoSEQ multiplex PCR, the TCRdb table keeps only in-frame clones and is missing some. That table supplies the V and J calls and clone size; D and trimming were determined from the DNA. Among roughly 68,000 clones listed, 70% to 90% were seen once. The germline V gene has CDR1 SGHRS and CDR2 YFSETQ. The CDR3 contains 14 residues. Trimming took off 4 bases at V and 1 base at J, with 11 bases between the two ends. This clonotype was obtained from a woman aged 80 or over with acute or convalescent COVID-19. The chain couples TRBV5-1 to TRBJ1-1; no reliable D call. Sequenced: peripheral blood. The chain's CDR3 is CASSPPAGNTEAFF. CDR3 in DNA: TGCGCCAGCAGCCCTCCCGCAGGGAACACTGAAGCTTTCTTT.